This T cell receptor (beta chain) was identified during a study of T cell clusters in autoimmune cytopenias. Germline CDR1 SGHRS, CDR2 YFSETQ. The CDR3 is 13 residues long. Multiplex touch-down PCR amplified TRB using TRB-A and TRB-B pools in one tube. After re-calling the multiplex PCR reads, TCRdb lists one entry per CDR3 protein, DNA absent. This table lists under 8,500 distinct CDR3 sequences. Findings of the study overall: Physiological T cell clusters of healthy donors were apparently absent in primary autoimmune cytopenia patients.

Each sample's input was approximately 270 ng genomic DNA, some 38,000 genome equivalents. Concerning this clonotype itself: Antigen: not known.

These same data were also listed under a study on T cell repertoires in aging, cancer and after chemotherapy. That source reports: Six age groups, ranging from 30 or younger to 70 or older, included the donors. Healthy donor repertoires were recorded over several months to years and showed clear clonal overlap.

This receptor was taken from a human donor in good health. The chain combines TRBV5-1 with TRBJ1-6; the TCRdb D gene call, TRBD1, has no DNA to confirm it. Sequencing was done on a sample of peripheral blood. The CDR3 sequence: CASSSRADSPLHF.